In its sample, the clone carrying this TCR beta chain was seen many times. Antigen: not known. Trimming took off 5 bases at V and 4 bases at J, with 10 bases between the two ends. CDR1 and CDR2 (germline): MGHRA, YSYEKL. CDR3 length: 13 amino acids. TCR beta CDR3 region amplification was performed from RNA transcripts. The HTBI set primed first-round TCR CDR3 RT-PCR. TCRdb passed the multiplex PCR reads through MiXCR, listing each CDR3 protein once. The sample comprises 95,000 to 110,000 distinct CDR3 sequences, about a sixth of which are singletons, and around 42% rests with the top ten. The sample is drawn from a study of T cells in Graves' hyperthyroidism and ophthalmopathy. Notes on the study in general: In blood, most of the thyroid clonotypes expanded above 0.001 were also present.

The genes are TRBV4-1 and TRBJ2-3; tentatively, D is TRBD1 (6 bases). The source of this sequence is a woman aged 45-65 years with Graves' hyperthyroidism. The sequenced sample was blood. The CDR3 coding sequence is TGCGCCAGCAGCAAGCGACAGGCAGATACGCAGTATTTT. As protein: CASSKRQADTQYF.